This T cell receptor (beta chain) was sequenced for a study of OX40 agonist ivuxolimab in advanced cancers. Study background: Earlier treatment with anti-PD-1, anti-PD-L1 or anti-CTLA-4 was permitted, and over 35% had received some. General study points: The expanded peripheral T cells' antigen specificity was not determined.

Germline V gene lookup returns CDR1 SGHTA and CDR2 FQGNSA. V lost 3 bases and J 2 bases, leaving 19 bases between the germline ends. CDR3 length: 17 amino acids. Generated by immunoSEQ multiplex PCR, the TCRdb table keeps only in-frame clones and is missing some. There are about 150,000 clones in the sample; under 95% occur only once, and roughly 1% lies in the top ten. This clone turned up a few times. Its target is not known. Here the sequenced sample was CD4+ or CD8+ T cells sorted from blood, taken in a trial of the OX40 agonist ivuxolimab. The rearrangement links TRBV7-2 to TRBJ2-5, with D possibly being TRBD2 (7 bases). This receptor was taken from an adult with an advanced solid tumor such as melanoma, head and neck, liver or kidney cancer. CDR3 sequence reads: CASSFRRGGALQETQYF. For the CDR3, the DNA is TGTGCCAGCAGCTTCCGAAGGGGGGGGGCCCTACAAGAGACCCAGTACTTC.